Reported below is one TCR beta chain. The antigen remains undetermined. Repertoires were generated with immunoSEQ multiplex PCR, while TCRdb's copy carries only in-frame clones and drops some. The data hold over 55,000 clones, with 65% to 85% observed a single time. Prior autoimmune disease or systemic immunosuppression barred patients. This sample is drawn from a study of OX40 agonist ivuxolimab in advanced cancers. Study-wide points: Nonresponders included some who also had low normalized T-cell clonal expansion.

Germline CDR1 is SGHKS and CDR2 is YYEKEE (reference sequence). The length of the CDR3 is 15 residues. Trimming removed 0 bases at V and 0 bases at J, with 7 bases between. This receptor was obtained from an adult with an advanced solid tumor such as melanoma, head and neck, liver or kidney cancer. Sample: CD4+ or CD8+ T cells sorted from blood, taken in a trial of the OX40 agonist ivuxolimab. The chain employs TRBV5-5 and TRBJ2-1; no definite D call. In DNA form, the CDR3 reads TGTGCCAGCAGCTTGGCTCAGAGCTCCTACAATGAGCAGTTCTTC. Amino acids: CASSLAQSSYNEQFF.